This T cell receptor beta chain was captured by sequencing in a study of blood T cells in healthy people across ages (dated by TCRdb to the mid-2010s). As for the study more broadly: In model experiments, template switching captured about one uniquely barcoded TCR beta cDNA molecule for every two T cells. Using deep sequencing normalized with unique cDNA molecular identifiers, the study measured how TCR beta repertoire diversity changes with age. The donors were split into four age groups: young (average around 15 years), middle-aged (39), aged (62) and long-lived (under 85). The study analyzed two additional independent replicas of 1 million unique cDNA reads from the same blood draw for two donors, one aged 18 to 29 and one aged 80 or older.

Library preparation employed 5' RACE. TCRdb shows the sequencer as Illumina HiSeq 2500. A second PCR of about 7 to 12 cycles was run with a J-beta primer mix and a sample-barcoded 5' primer. A unique molecular identifier was introduced onto each TCR beta cDNA molecule by a template-switch 5' adaptor carrying 12 random nucleotides. Each sample yielded at least 3 million CDR3-containing paired-end reads. First-strand cDNA synthesis was performed from all RNA using the Mint cDNA synthesis kit, with priming by a TRBC-specific oligonucleotide. Following uracil-DNA glycosylase treatment, all cDNA underwent a first 18-cycle PCR with the universal primers M1SS and BC2_uni_R. As for how the authors treated the data: For normalization, 1 million high-quality reads, each with a distinct molecular identifier, were randomly selected from each sample. Instead of being binned into consensus sequences, reads that shared molecular identifiers were thrown out. MiTCR, with a Q25 quality threshold and the strictest error-elimination algorithm, was used for CDR3 identification, clonotype clustering and error correction. A nonparametric unseen species model with Euler transformation was used to estimate lower-bound total TCR beta diversity. The public reads were run again by TCRdb, first through fastp at Q25 and then through MiXCR, and only productive beta chains were kept. All rows with the same CDR3 protein become a single entry with the most common DNA and genes. The authors' filters were not applied to this entry. The sample profile shows some 850,000 distinct CDR3 sequences; roughly 26% of them were found once. 2.5% to 3.5% of the sample is held by the ten biggest clonotypes.

Concerning this clonotype itself: What antigen it recognizes has not been identified. At one boundary the junction diverges from the germline segment, which might be a read error.

Study-wide conclusions, independent of this receptor: Estimates of total diversity based on one million sequenced T cells were considered lower bounds and underestimates. Donor CMV infection status was unknown, potentially confounding age-related changes in expanded clonotypes. Compared with the aged group, the long-lived group had more naive CD4+ T cells, fewer expanded clones and increased TCR diversity, suggesting age selection. Observed TCR beta diversity per million T cells fell roughly linearly with age, and a significant reduction was already apparent by age about 36. There was a strong correlation between observed TCR beta diversity and the percentage of naive T cells measured by flow cytometry. Bulk unsorted PBMC profiling prevented conclusive comparison of naive and antigen-experienced compartments.

The roughly 39 donors, aged 6 to 90 years, were systemically healthy Caucasian individuals from Russia. Around 10 milliliters of peripheral blood were drawn from each donor into EDTA-treated Vacutainer tubes. Ficoll-Paque density-gradient centrifugation was used to isolate PBMCs, with at least 6.5 million per sample. Total RNA, at least 6 micrograms per sample, was extracted from PBMCs with Trizol reagent. The percentages of naive CD45RAhigh/CD27high T cells were determined by flow cytometry on a PBMC aliquot from every donor. CDR1 and CDR2, looked up from the germline V gene, are SGHTA and FQGTGA. The CDR3 contains 16 residues, cysteine and phenylalanine counted. The kept DNA is CDR3 alone, 48 bases in frame from the first base. The same sample was also used in a study of T cells of mothers and their children. The second paper states: Nine systemically healthy Caucasian individuals served as donors, namely three mothers together with their six children. cDNA synthesis consumed the entire amount of extracted RNA, loaded at around 1.5 ug RNA in each 15 ul reaction. In the second PCR, the M1S primer introduced both the sample barcodes and 2-4 random nucleotides. Over 8.5 million TCR beta CDR3 reads were obtained for each mother, and some 3 million reads were obtained for each child. Thymic selection similarly shapes TCR recombination output in related and unrelated pairs, with minor effect from inherited differences. Normalized repertoire overlap was always found to be slightly, but never significantly, higher in related mother-child pairs than in unrelated mother-child pairs. With a sensitivity of approximately 93 clones per million clonotypes, no persistent microchimeric T cell clones were detected. In the study, deep NGS was used to compare the TCR beta repertoires of mothers and children, and features distinguishing related mother-child pairs from unrelated individuals were sought. On average, the children were around 11 +/- 4 years old, while the mothers were approximately 40 +/- 4 years old. After adapter ligation was performed with NEBNext reagents, the libraries were sequenced on an Illumina HiSeq 2000 with 100+100 nt paired-end reads. Mother and child libraries were prepared a month apart and sequenced in separate runs to prevent cross-contamination. Each donor had between about 450,000 and 2,100,000 distinct TCR beta clonotypes identified. Naive TCR beta clonotypes were estimated from low-frequency clonotypes matched to each donor's FACS-determined naive share, without sorting.

This receptor was identified in a boy aged 10-17 years in good health. Material: blood. In this chain, TRBV7-3 is recombined with TRBJ2-6; TRBD1 matches 8 bases in the middle. The bases read TGTGCCAGCAGCTTACAGGGGGCTGCCGGGGCCAACATCCTGACTTTC. Its protein reads: CASSLQGAAGANILTF.